This T cell receptor (beta chain) was recovered during a study of blood T cell repertoires in COVID-19. Study in general: Some COVID-19 samples were acute and others convalescent; all came from the United States, Italy and Spain. PBMCs, B-cell-depleted T cells, or T cells were the source of the cDNA or gDNA that made up the material.

Symptom resolution, clearance, or two negative PCRs marked the recovered donors of Cohort 3. V lost 4 bases, J lost 8 bases, and 14 bases lay in between. The germline V gene encodes CDR1 MNHEY and CDR2 SVGAGI. The CDR3 runs 14 residues. Method: immunoSEQ multiplex PCR; TCRdb's copy keeps in-frame clones and lacks some. The sample carries roughly 150,000 clones, about 86% recorded once. The sample comprised PBMCs or T cells enriched from blood (not recorded which). The chain has TRBV6-5 and TRBJ1-4, with D maybe TRBD1 (6 bases). This clonotype was obtained from a man aged 45-65 years who had recovered from COVID-19. The CDR3 DNA follows: TGTGCCAGCAGTTTCAGGACAGCAGACGAAAAACTGTTTTTT. This translates into CASSFRTADEKLFF.